The rows below give T cell receptor beta chains drawn from one sample of a study of shared clonotypes between healthy human individuals. Using immunoSEQ multiplex PCR, the repertoire was profiled, and TCRdb retains in-frame clones only, with some absent. The table has roughly 1 million clones, 75% seen once. Sequences were obtained from memory CD4+ T cells sorted from blood. These receptors originate from a man aged 18 to 29 in good health. CDR3s include the opening cysteine and the closing phenylalanine or tryptophan. The D gene is left open where the match is weak. Rows may omit the clone size; those that give it use once, few, many or a size class.

d_call: TRBD1; j_call: TRBJ2-5; v_call: TRBV7-3; clone_size: NA; cdr3_nt: TGTGCCAGCAGCAAATACAGGGGAGAACAAGAGACCCAGTACTTC; cdr3_aa: CASSKYRGEQETQYF
d_call: TRBD1; j_call: TRBJ2-7; v_call: TRBV7-9; clone_size: once; cdr3_nt: TGTGCCAGCAGCTTAGTGACAGGGTCCAACGAGCAGTACTTC; cdr3_aa: CASSLVTGSNEQYF
d_call: TRBD2; j_call: TRBJ2-3; v_call: TRBV10-3; clone_size: NA; cdr3_nt: TGTGCCATCAAAGCGGGAGACGACACAGATACGCAGTATTTT; cdr3_aa: CAIKAGDDTDTQYF
d_call: NA; j_call: TRBJ2-7; v_call: TRBV15; clone_size: NA; cdr3_nt: TGTGCCACCAGCAGAGACAGTTCAACGGGCGCTTTTACCTACGAGCAGTACTTC; cdr3_aa: CATSRDSSTGAFTYEQYF
d_call: TRBD1; j_call: TRBJ1-2; v_call: TRBV2; clone_size: NA; cdr3_nt: TGTGCCAGCAGTGAATGTAATCAGGGGGCCTGTGGCTACACCTTC; cdr3_aa: CASSECNQGACGYTF
d_call: NA; j_call: TRBJ2-7; v_call: TRBV18; clone_size: once; cdr3_nt: TGTGCCAGCTCACCAGGGACCAGCTCCTACGAGCAGTACTTC; cdr3_aa: CASSPGTSSYEQYF
d_call: TRBD1; j_call: TRBJ2-7; v_call: TRBV10-3; clone_size: few; cdr3_nt: TGTGCCATCAGTGAAGGGGGCGCCGGGGACGAGCAGTACTTC; cdr3_aa: CAISEGGAGDEQYF
d_call: NA; j_call: TRBJ2-2; v_call: TRBV11-3; clone_size: few; cdr3_nt: TGTGCCAGCAGCTTAATTTCCCCCGACACCGGGGAGCTGTTTTTT; cdr3_aa: CASSLISPDTGELFF
d_call: NA; j_call: TRBJ1-2; v_call: TRBV5-6; clone_size: NA; cdr3_nt: TGTGCCAGCAGCTTGACGGGGCAGAAGGTGTATGGCTACACCTTC; cdr3_aa: CASSLTGQKVYGYTF
d_call: NA; j_call: TRBJ2-3; v_call: TRBV19; clone_size: NA; cdr3_nt: TGTGCCAGTAGTATAGGAATGTCCACAGATACGCAGTATTTT; cdr3_aa: CASSIGMSTDTQYF